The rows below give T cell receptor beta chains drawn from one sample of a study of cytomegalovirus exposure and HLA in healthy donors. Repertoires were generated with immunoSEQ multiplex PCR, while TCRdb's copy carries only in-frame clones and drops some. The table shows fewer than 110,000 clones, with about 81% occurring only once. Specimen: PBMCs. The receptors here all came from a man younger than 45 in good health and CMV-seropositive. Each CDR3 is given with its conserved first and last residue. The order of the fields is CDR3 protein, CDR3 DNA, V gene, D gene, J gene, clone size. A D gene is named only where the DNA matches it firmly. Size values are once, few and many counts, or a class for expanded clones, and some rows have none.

CDR3aa: CASTRTTTGGDGYTF
CDR3nt: TGTGCCAGCACCCGAACCACCACAGGGGGCGATGGCTACACCTTC
v_gene: TRBV6-5
d_gene: TRBD1
j_gene: TRBJ1-2
abundance: .

CDR3aa: CASSVLESEPQHF
CDR3nt: TGTGCCAGCAGTGTCCTAGAATCCGAGCCCCAGCATTTT
v_gene: TRBV27
d_gene: .
j_gene: TRBJ1-5
abundance: .

CDR3aa: CASSGTSNEQFF
CDR3nt: TGTGCCAGCTCAGGGACTTCCAATGAGCAGTTCTTC
v_gene: TRBV18
d_gene: .
j_gene: TRBJ2-1
abundance: once

CDR3aa: CASSEMAVSNQPQHF
CDR3nt: TGTGCCAGCAGTGAAATGGCAGTTAGCAATCAGCCCCAGCATTTT
v_gene: TRBV6-1
d_gene: .
j_gene: TRBJ1-5
abundance: .

CDR3aa: CASSEGSGKSNQPQHF
CDR3nt: TGTGCCAGCAGTGAAGGGTCAGGGAAAAGCAATCAGCCCCAGCATTTT
v_gene: TRBV2
d_gene: .
j_gene: TRBJ1-5
abundance: .

CDR3aa: CASTLGSEQYF
CDR3nt: TGTGCCAGCACCCTAGGGAGCGAGCAGTACTTC
v_gene: TRBV2
d_gene: .
j_gene: TRBJ2-7
abundance: .

CDR3aa: CASSVGGHEQYF
CDR3nt: TGTGCCAGCAGTGTAGGAGGGCACGAGCAGTACTTC
v_gene: TRBV25-1
d_gene: .
j_gene: TRBJ2-7
abundance: .

CDR3aa: CASWRGRASSYNEQFF
CDR3nt: TGCGCCAGCTGGCGGGGGCGGGCCAGCTCCTACAATGAGCAGTTCTTC
v_gene: TRBV5-1
d_gene: .
j_gene: TRBJ2-1
abundance: .

CDR3aa: CASSPTGTGAGELFF
CDR3nt: TGTGCCAGTAGCCCTACCGGGACAGGGGCCGGGGAGCTGTTTTTT
v_gene: TRBV19
d_gene: TRBD1
j_gene: TRBJ2-2
abundance: .

CDR3aa: CASSSRGSGNTGELFF
CDR3nt: TGCGCCAGCAGCTCTCGTGGTAGCGGCAACACCGGGGAGCTGTTTTTT
v_gene: TRBV5-1
d_gene: .
j_gene: TRBJ2-2
abundance: .

CDR3aa: CASSPRQGAGEKLFF
CDR3nt: TGTGCCAGTAGTCCCCGACAGGGGGCGGGAGAAAAACTGTTTTTT
v_gene: TRBV19
d_gene: TRBD1
j_gene: TRBJ1-4
abundance: .

CDR3aa: CASTGVQFTEAFF
CDR3nt: TGCGCCAGCACCGGGGTTCAGTTTACTGAAGCTTTCTTT
v_gene: TRBV10-2
d_gene: .
j_gene: TRBJ1-1
abundance: few

CDR3aa: CASMKQGSYNEQFF
CDR3nt: TGTGCCAGCATGAAACAGGGGTCCTACAATGAGCAGTTCTTC
v_gene: TRBV5-4
d_gene: TRBD1
j_gene: TRBJ2-1
abundance: .

CDR3aa: CASSLAAVLAKNIQYF
CDR3nt: TGTGCCAGCAGCTTGGCCGCGGTCCTAGCCAAAAACATTCAGTACTTC
v_gene: TRBV5-6
d_gene: .
j_gene: TRBJ2-4
abundance: .

CDR3aa: CASRSRGTDNTEAFF
CDR3nt: TGTGCCAGCAGATCCAGGGGCACCGACAACACTGAAGCTTTCTTT
v_gene: TRBV19
d_gene: .
j_gene: TRBJ1-1
abundance: .

CDR3aa: CASSITGFSGNTIYF
CDR3nt: TGTGCCAGCAGCATTACAGGTTTCTCTGGAAACACCATATATTTT
v_gene: TRBV6-6
d_gene: .
j_gene: TRBJ1-3
abundance: .

CDR3aa: CASSLQGSSYEQYF
CDR3nt: TGTGCCAGCAGCTTACAGGGGAGCTCCTACGAGCAGTACTTC
v_gene: TRBV7-9
d_gene: .
j_gene: TRBJ2-7
abundance: .

CDR3aa: CASRPGQGSNYGYTF
CDR3nt: TGTGCCAGCAGGCCTGGACAGGGCTCGAACTATGGCTACACCTTC
v_gene: TRBV6-5
d_gene: TRBD1
j_gene: TRBJ1-2
abundance: .

CDR3aa: CASSLTGGGDTQYF
CDR3nt: TGTGCCAGCAGTTTGACCGGGGGGGGAGATACGCAGTATTTT
v_gene: TRBV27
d_gene: TRBD2
j_gene: TRBJ2-3
abundance: .

CDR3aa: CASSLTSDTEAFF
CDR3nt: TGTGCCAGCAGCTTAACGTCGGACACTGAAGCTTTCTTT
v_gene: TRBV7-3
d_gene: .
j_gene: TRBJ1-1
abundance: .

CDR3aa: CASSLGGSRNEKLFF
CDR3nt: TGTGCCAGCAGCTTGGGAGGTAGTCGTAATGAAAAACTGTTTTTT
v_gene: TRBV5-4
d_gene: .
j_gene: TRBJ1-4
abundance: .

CDR3aa: CASSDPGRDTQYF
CDR3nt: TGTGCCAGCAGTGATCCAGGGCGAGATACGCAGTATTTT
v_gene: TRBV6-1
d_gene: .
j_gene: TRBJ2-3
abundance: .

CDR3aa: CASSLRGTEYNEQFF
CDR3nt: TGTGCCAGCAGCTTAAGAGGGACAGAATACAATGAGCAGTTCTTC
v_gene: TRBV7-2
d_gene: TRBD1
j_gene: TRBJ2-1
abundance: .

CDR3aa: CASSQATGVKGYTF
CDR3nt: TGCGCCAGCAGCCAAGCGACAGGGGTAAAGGGCTACACCTTC
v_gene: TRBV4-1
d_gene: TRBD1
j_gene: TRBJ1-2
abundance: .

CDR3aa: CASSDGGAVDYEQYF
CDR3nt: TGTGCCAGCAGTGACGGGGGGGCAGTGGACTACGAGCAGTACTTC
v_gene: TRBV6-1
d_gene: TRBD2
j_gene: TRBJ2-7
abundance: .

CDR3aa: CASSLSGGGTDTQYF
CDR3nt: TGTGCCAGCAGCCTTAGCGGGGGGGGCACAGATACGCAGTATTTT
v_gene: TRBV6-6
d_gene: TRBD2
j_gene: TRBJ2-3
abundance: .

CDR3aa: CASSDNSAGHNEQFF
CDR3nt: TGTGCCAGCAGTGATAATAGCGCAGGCCACAATGAGCAGTTCTTC
v_gene: TRBV6-1
d_gene: .
j_gene: TRBJ2-1
abundance: .

CDR3aa: CASSDPSTGGDYGYTF
CDR3nt: TGTGCCAGCAGTGACCCCTCCACAGGGGGCGACTATGGCTACACCTTC
v_gene: TRBV25-1
d_gene: TRBD1
j_gene: TRBJ1-2
abundance: .

CDR3aa: CASSLPGPETQYF
CDR3nt: TGTGCCAGCAGCCTGCCGGGTCCCGAGACCCAGTACTTC
v_gene: TRBV5-4
d_gene: .
j_gene: TRBJ2-5
abundance: .

CDR3aa: CASSFGDRAAGGYTF
CDR3nt: TGTGCCAGCAGTTTCGGGGACAGGGCAGCGGGGGGCTACACCTTC
v_gene: TRBV27
d_gene: TRBD1
j_gene: TRBJ1-2
abundance: .

CDR3aa: CARSARTGNTEAFF
CDR3nt: TGTGCCAGAAGCGCCAGGACAGGAAACACTGAAGCTTTCTTT
v_gene: TRBV5-3
d_gene: TRBD1
j_gene: TRBJ1-1
abundance: .

CDR3aa: CAITPGQDSNYGYTF
CDR3nt: TGTGCCATCACCCCTGGGCAGGATTCTAACTATGGCTACACCTTC
v_gene: TRBV10-3
d_gene: .
j_gene: TRBJ1-2
abundance: .

CDR3aa: CATEGTDSSYEQYF
CDR3nt: TGTGCCACCGAAGGGACAGATAGCTCCTACGAGCAGTACTTC
v_gene: TRBV27
d_gene: TRBD1
j_gene: TRBJ2-7
abundance: .

CDR3aa: CASKSSGQSNYGYTF
CDR3nt: TGTGCCAGCAAGAGTTCGGGACAGTCGAACTATGGCTACACCTTC
v_gene: TRBV27
d_gene: TRBD1
j_gene: TRBJ1-2
abundance: .

CDR3aa: CASNPRGGPNTGELFF
CDR3nt: TGCGCCAGCAACCCCCGAGGCGGGCCGAACACCGGGGAGCTGTTTTTT
v_gene: TRBV5-1
d_gene: .
j_gene: TRBJ2-2
abundance: once

CDR3aa: CASSHPGQGRTQYF
CDR3nt: TGTGCCAGCAGTCACCCCGGACAGGGGAGGACCCAGTACTTC
v_gene: TRBV27
d_gene: TRBD1
j_gene: TRBJ2-5
abundance: .